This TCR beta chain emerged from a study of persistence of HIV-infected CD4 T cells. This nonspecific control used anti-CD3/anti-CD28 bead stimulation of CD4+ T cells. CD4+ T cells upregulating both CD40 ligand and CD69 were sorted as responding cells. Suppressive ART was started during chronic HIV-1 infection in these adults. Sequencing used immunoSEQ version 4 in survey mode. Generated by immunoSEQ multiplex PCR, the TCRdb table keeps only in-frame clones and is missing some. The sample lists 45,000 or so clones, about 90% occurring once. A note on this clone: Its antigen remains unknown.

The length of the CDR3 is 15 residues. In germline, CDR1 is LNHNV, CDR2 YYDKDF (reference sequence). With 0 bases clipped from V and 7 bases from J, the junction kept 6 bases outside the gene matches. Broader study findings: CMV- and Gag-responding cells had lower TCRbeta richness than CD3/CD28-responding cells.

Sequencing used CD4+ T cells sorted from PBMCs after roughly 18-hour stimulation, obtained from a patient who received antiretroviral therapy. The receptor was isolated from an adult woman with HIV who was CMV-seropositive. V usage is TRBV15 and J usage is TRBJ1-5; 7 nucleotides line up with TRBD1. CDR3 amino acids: CATSREQQGDQPQHF. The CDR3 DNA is TGTGCCACCAGCAGAGAACAGCAGGGGGACCAGCCCCAGCATTTT.